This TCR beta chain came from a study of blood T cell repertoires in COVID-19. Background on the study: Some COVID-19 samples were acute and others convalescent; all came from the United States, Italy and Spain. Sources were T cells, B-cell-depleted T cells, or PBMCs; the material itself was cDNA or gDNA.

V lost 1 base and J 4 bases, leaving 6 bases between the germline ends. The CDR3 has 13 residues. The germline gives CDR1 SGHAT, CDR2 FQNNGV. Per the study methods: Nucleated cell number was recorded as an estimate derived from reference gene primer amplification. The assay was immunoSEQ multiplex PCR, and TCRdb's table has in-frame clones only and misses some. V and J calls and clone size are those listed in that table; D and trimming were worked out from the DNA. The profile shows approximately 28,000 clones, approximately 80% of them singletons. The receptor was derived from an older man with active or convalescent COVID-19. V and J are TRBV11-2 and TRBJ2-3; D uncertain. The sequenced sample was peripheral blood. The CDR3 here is CASSLGPADTQYF. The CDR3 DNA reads TGTGCCAGCAGCTTAGGGCCCGCAGATACGCAGTATTTT.